Listed below are T cell receptor beta chains from one sample, sequenced in a study of blood T cell repertoires in COVID-19. Sequencing was performed with immunoSEQ multiplex PCR; in TCRdb, only in-frame clones are kept and a portion is missing. The sample includes 350,000 or so clones, 65% to 85% of them seen just once. What was sequenced was peripheral blood. Every receptor here comes from a man in his thirties or forties with active or convalescent COVID-19. The CDR3 runs from the conserved cysteine through the conserved F or W. A D gene is named only where the DNA matches it firmly. A row's size may be missing; if present it is once, few, many or a size class.

v_gene	j_gene	abundance	d_gene	CDR3aa	CDR3nt
TRBV4-3	TRBJ1-5	-	-	CASSQDRGNQPQHF	TGCGCCAGCAGCCAAGACAGGGGCAATCAGCCCCAGCATTTT
TRBV6-2/TRBV6-3	TRBJ2-1	-	TRBD2	CASSPAGTRDYNEQFF	TGTGCCAGCAGTCCCGCCGGGACTAGGGACTACAATGAGCAGTTCTTC
TRBV24-1	TRBJ2-1	-	-	CATSDFPRASNNEQFF	TGTGCCACCAGTGATTTCCCCAGGGCCTCAAACAATGAGCAGTTCTTC
TRBV6-1	TRBJ2-5	-	-	CASSERSERETQYF	TGTGCCAGCAGTGAACGCTCCGAGAGGGAGACCCAGTACTTC
TRBV7-3	TRBJ2-5	-	TRBD2	CASRRRGGQRETQYF	TGTGCCAGCAGGCGACGGGGGGGCCAGCGGGAGACCCAGTACTTC
TRBV11-3	TRBJ2-7	-	TRBD2	CASSLGLAGAGVYEQYF	TGTGCCAGCAGCCTTGGACTAGCGGGGGCCGGCGTTTACGAGCAGTACTTC
TRBV21-1	TRBJ1-6	-	-	CASSKVYRRSVYNSPLHF	TGTGCCAGCAGCAAAGTCTACAGACGGTCGGTATATAATTCACCCCTCCACTTT
TRBV4-2	TRBJ2-2	-	TRBD2	CASSQEFGRRTGELFF	TGTGCCAGCAGCCAAGAATTCGGGAGGAGAACCGGGGAGCTGTTTTTT
TRBV5-1	TRBJ1-1	-	TRBD1	CASSRVRTGVTEAFF	TGCGCCAGCAGTAGGGTTCGGACAGGGGTCACTGAAGCTTTCTTT
TRBV7-9	TRBJ2-1	-	TRBD2	CASSPSGTSGGHNEQFF	TGTGCCAGCAGCCCCAGCGGGACTAGCGGGGGACACAATGAGCAGTTCTTC
TRBV5-4	TRBJ1-1	-	-	CASSSGNTMNTEAFF	TGTGCCAGCAGCTCGGGAAATACAATGAACACTGAAGCTTTCTTT
TRBV10-3	TRBJ2-1	-	-	CAISDRGSYNEQFF	TGTGCCATCAGTGACAGAGGGTCCTACAATGAGCAGTTCTTC
TRBV7-2	TRBJ2-1	-	TRBD1	CASENDRGGNEQFF	TGTGCCAGCGAGAACGACAGGGGGGGCAATGAGCAGTTCTTC
TRBV10-3	TRBJ2-2	-	TRBD2	CAIGLAPNTGELFF	TGTGCCATTGGACTAGCGCCAAACACCGGGGAGCTGTTTTTT
TRBV15	TRBJ1-4	-	-	CATSRDGRTNEKLFF	TGTGCCACCAGCAGAGACGGGAGAACTAATGAAAAACTGTTTTTT
TRBV6-5	TRBJ2-7	-	TRBD1	CASQRTGLTYEQYF	TGTGCCAGCCAACGGACAGGGCTCACCTACGAGCAGTACTTC
TRBV7-2	TRBJ2-1	few	TRBD2	CASSPSGGYGNEQFF	TGTGCCAGCAGCCCTAGCGGGGGTTACGGCAATGAGCAGTTCTTC
TRBV5-4	TRBJ2-7	-	TRBD2	CASSLGLAGADEQYF	TGTGCCAGCAGCTTGGGACTAGCGGGAGCAGACGAGCAGTACTTC
TRBV6-2/TRBV6-3	TRBJ2-6	-	-	CASSPTGVLGANVLTF	TGTGCCAGCAGCCCCACCGGGGTCCTTGGGGCCAACGTCCTGACTTTC
TRBV5-6	TRBJ2-6	-	TRBD1	CASSRDRALWGANVLTF	TGTGCCAGCAGTCGAGACAGGGCCCTTTGGGGGGCCAACGTCCTGACTTTC
TRBV18	TRBJ2-1	-	TRBD2	CASSPPVAGNNEQFF	TGTGCCAGCTCACCACCGGTAGCGGGAAACAATGAGCAGTTCTTC
TRBV6-2/TRBV6-3	TRBJ2-5	-	TRBD2	CASTPIWAGGEQETQYF	TGTGCCAGCACCCCCATTTGGGCGGGGGGGGAACAAGAGACCCAGTACTTC
TRBV11-3	TRBJ2-4	-	-	CASKEDLAKNIQYF	TGTGCCAGCAAGGAGGATTTAGCCAAAAACATTCAGTACTTC
TRBV28	TRBJ2-5	-	TRBD2	CASSPLEREGEETQYF	TGTGCCAGCAGTCCCCTAGAGCGGGAGGGGGAAGAGACCCAGTACTTC
TRBV7-9	TRBJ2-5	once	-	CASTPPGETQYF	TGTGCCAGCACCCCTCCCGGGGAGACCCAGTACTTC
TRBV18	TRBJ2-3	-	TRBD1	CASSPRQGRTDTQYF	TGTGCCAGCTCACCCCGACAGGGTCGCACAGATACGCAGTATTTT
TRBV19	TRBJ2-7	-	TRBD1	CASTPAGGTGYEQYF	TGTGCCAGTACCCCGGCCGGCGGGACAGGATACGAGCAGTACTTC
TRBV21-1	TRBJ2-2	-	-	CASRGGGQGNGSNTGELFF	TGTGCCAGCAGGGGAGGGGGACAGGGGAATGGTTCGAACACCGGGGAGCTGTTTTTT
TRBV11-3	TRBJ2-1	-	-	CASKENNEQFF	TGTGCCAGCAAAGAGAACAATGAGCAGTTCTTC
TRBV27	TRBJ2-5	-	TRBD1	CASSFQGAGETQYF	TGTGCCAGCAGTTTCCAGGGGGCTGGGGAGACCCAGTACTTC
TRBV6-5	TRBJ2-3	-	TRBD1	CASSRGLTDTQYF	TGTGCCAGCAGCAGGGGGCTGACAGATACGCAGTATTTT
TRBV6-1	TRBJ2-5	-	TRBD2	CASSEALSGAALETQYF	TGTGCCAGCAGTGAAGCATTAAGCGGGGCGGCCCTAGAGACCCAGTACTTC
TRBV7-3	TRBJ2-1	-	-	CASSLMQGTNEQFF	TGTGCCAGCAGCTTAATGCAGGGTACGAATGAGCAGTTCTTC
TRBV6-6	TRBJ1-5	-	-	CASSAGSNNQPQHF	TGTGCCAGCAGTGCCGGGTCTAATAATCAGCCCCAGCATTTT
TRBV5-6	TRBJ2-5	-	-	CASSLGRLRTQYF	TGTGCCAGCAGCTTGGGCAGGTTGAGGACCCAGTACTTC
TRBV4-3	TRBJ2-2	-	-	CASSQEWPSLNTGELFF	TGCGCCAGCAGCCAAGAATGGCCCTCCTTGAACACCGGGGAGCTGTTTTTT
TRBV19	TRBJ1-2	-	-	CAHSSRWGGAGGYGYTF	TGTGCCCATTCGTCCCGTTGGGGGGGAGCCGGTGGCTATGGCTACACCTTC
TRBV5-6	TRBJ1-6	few	-	CASSTDRNSPLHF	TGTGCCAGCAGCACGGACAGAAATTCACCCCTCCACTTT
TRBV30	TRBJ1-2	-	-	CAWTTGGGYTF	TGTGCCTGGACCACAGGTGGTGGCTACACCTTC
TRBV28	TRBJ2-7	-	TRBD1	CASSLSQGASYEQYF	TGTGCCAGCAGTTTGTCACAGGGGGCCTCCTACGAGCAGTACTTC
TRBV27	TRBJ2-1	once	-	CASSLSAVSSYNEQFF	TGTGCCAGCAGTTTATCAGCGGTGAGCTCCTACAATGAGCAGTTCTTC
TRBV5-8	TRBJ1-2	-	TRBD1	CASSFRTGVNYGYTF	TGTGCCAGCAGCTTCCGGACAGGGGTCAACTATGGCTACACCTTC
TRBV6-5	TRBJ1-3	-	TRBD1	CASSYSDRGGNTIYF	TGTGCCAGCAGTTACTCGGACAGGGGTGGAAACACCATATATTTT
TRBV27	TRBJ2-5	-	TRBD2	CASSKGLAGGETQYF	TGTGCCAGCAGTAAGGGACTAGCAGGCGGGGAGACCCAGTACTTC
TRBV6-5	TRBJ1-5	-	-	CASSPSWRMPQHF	TGTGCCAGCAGTCCCTCCTGGAGAATGCCCCAGCATTTT
TRBV7-8	TRBJ2-7	-	TRBD2	CASSLGRTSGSLRYEQYF	TGTGCCAGCAGCTTAGGGCGGACTAGCGGGAGCCTCCGCTACGAGCAGTACTTC
TRBV7-2	TRBJ1-2	-	-	CASSPNKDSYGYTF	TGTGCCAGCAGCCCTAATAAGGACAGCTATGGCTACACCTTC
TRBV30	TRBJ2-3	-	-	CAWSVGLTDTQYF	TGTGCCTGGAGTGTGGGGCTCACAGATACGCAGTATTTT
TRBV28	TRBJ2-3	-	-	CASSPDRTGRDTQYF	TGTGCCAGCAGTCCCGACAGGACTGGGAGAGATACGCAGTATTTT
TRBV28	TRBJ2-1	-	TRBD1	CASGQGAGRVGFF	TGTGCCAGCGGCCAGGGGGCGGGACGAGTTGGGTTCTTC
TRBV28	TRBJ2-5	-	TRBD2	CASRSAGVGETQYF	TGTGCCAGCAGGTCAGCGGGAGTAGGAGAGACCCAGTACTTC
TRBV5-1	TRBJ1-4	-	-	CASSSGVLNEKLFF	TGCGCCAGCAGCTCGGGGGTCCTTAATGAAAAACTGTTTTTT
TRBV4-2	TRBJ2-7	-	-	CASSHGLLSYEQYF	TGTGCCAGCAGCCATGGACTTCTCTCCTACGAGCAGTACTTC
TRBV7-2	TRBJ1-1	-	-	CAIRRDTGGGAFF	TGTGCCATCCGCAGGGACACAGGAGGAGGAGCTTTCTTT
TRBV30	TRBJ2-1	-	-	CAWSASSTYNEQFF	TGTGCCTGGAGTGCTAGCAGTACCTACAATGAGCAGTTCTTC
TRBV11-2	TRBJ1-1	-	-	CASSLPGRGEAFF	TGTGCCAGCAGCCTACCAGGGAGGGGTGAAGCTTTCTTT
TRBV5-1	TRBJ2-7	-	-	CASSGGTARYEQYF	TGCGCCAGCAGCGGCGGGACGGCTCGATACGAGCAGTACTTC
TRBV28	TRBJ1-2	-	TRBD1	CASSLRQGSRGYTF	TGTGCCAGCAGTTTACGACAGGGATCACGGGGCTACACCTTC
TRBV28	TRBJ2-7	-	-	CASSLPQGTAYEQYF	TGTGCCAGCAGTTTACCCCAAGGGACTGCCTACGAGCAGTACTTC